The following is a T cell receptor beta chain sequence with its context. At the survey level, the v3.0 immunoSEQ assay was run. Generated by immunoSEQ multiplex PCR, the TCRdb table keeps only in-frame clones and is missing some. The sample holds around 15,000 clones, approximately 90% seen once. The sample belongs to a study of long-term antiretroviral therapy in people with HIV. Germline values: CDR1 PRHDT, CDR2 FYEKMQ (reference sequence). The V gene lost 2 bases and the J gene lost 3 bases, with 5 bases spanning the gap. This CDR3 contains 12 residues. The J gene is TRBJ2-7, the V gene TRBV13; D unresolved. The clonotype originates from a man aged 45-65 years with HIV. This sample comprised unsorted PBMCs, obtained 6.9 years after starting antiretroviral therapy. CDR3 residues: CASSLYGYEQYF. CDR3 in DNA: TGTGCCAGCAGCTTATATGGCTACGAGCAGTACTTC. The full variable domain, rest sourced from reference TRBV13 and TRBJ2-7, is AAGVIQSPRHLIKEKRETATLKCYPIPRHDTVYWYQQGPGQDPQFLISFYEKMQSDKGSIPDRFSAQQFSDYHSELNMSSLELGDSALYFCASSLYGYEQYFGPGTRLTVT.